The entry below gives a single TCR beta chain sequence along with its context. The record originates from a study of blood T cell repertoires in COVID-19. Study-wide context: Samples representing acute and convalescent COVID-19 were sourced from the United States, Italy and Spain.

Assay used: immunoSEQ multiplex PCR; TCRdb lists only in-frame clones, some missing. The repertoire holds some 180,000 clones, with 90% as singletons. Trimming took off 5 bases at V and 7 bases at J, with 15 bases between the two ends. CDR3 length: 14 residues. Germline CDR1 reads SNHLY; CDR2 reads FYNNEI. The specimen was peripheral blood. This clonotype was sampled from a man aged 45-65 years with acute or convalescent COVID-19. The rearrangement links TRBV2 to TRBJ1-5, with D perhaps TRBD1 (5 bases). The CDR3 loop reads CASSFRGLGQPQHF. CDR3 nucleotides: TGTGCCAGCAGTTTCCGGGGGTTGGGGCAGCCCCAGCATTTT.